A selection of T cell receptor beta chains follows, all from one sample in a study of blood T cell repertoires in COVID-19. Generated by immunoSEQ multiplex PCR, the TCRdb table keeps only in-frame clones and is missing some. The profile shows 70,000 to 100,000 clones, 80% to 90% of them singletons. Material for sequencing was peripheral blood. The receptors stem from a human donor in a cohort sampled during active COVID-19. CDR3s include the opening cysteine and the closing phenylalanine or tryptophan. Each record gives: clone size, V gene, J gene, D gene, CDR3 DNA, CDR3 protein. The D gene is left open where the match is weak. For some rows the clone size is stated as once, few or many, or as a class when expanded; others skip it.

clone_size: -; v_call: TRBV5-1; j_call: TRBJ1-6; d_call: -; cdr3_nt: TGCGCCAGCAGCTTTTCTACAGGGCCCTCACCCCTCCACTTT; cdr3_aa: CASSFSTGPSPLHF
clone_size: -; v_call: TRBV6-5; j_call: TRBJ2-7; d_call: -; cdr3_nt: TGTGCCAGCAGTTACTCGAGGCTAGATGTCGGGCAGTACTTC; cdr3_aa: CASSYSRLDVGQYF
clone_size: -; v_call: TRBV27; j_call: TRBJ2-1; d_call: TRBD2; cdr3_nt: TGTGCCAGCATCGCTTGGACTAGCGGATACAATGAGCAGTTCTTC; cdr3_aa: CASIAWTSGYNEQFF
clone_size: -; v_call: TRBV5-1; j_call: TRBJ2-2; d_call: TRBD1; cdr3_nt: TGCGCCAGCAGCTGGGGCGACAGGGCGAACACCGGGGAGCTGTTTTTT; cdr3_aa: CASSWGDRANTGELFF
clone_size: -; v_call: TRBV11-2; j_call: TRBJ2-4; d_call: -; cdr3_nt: TGTGCCAGCAGCTTAGTCAGTACTAGGATGGGAAACATTCAGTACTTC; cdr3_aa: CASSLVSTRMGNIQYF
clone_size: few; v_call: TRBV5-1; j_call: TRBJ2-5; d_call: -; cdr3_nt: TGCGCCAGCACTTTGGAGGACCCCTCTAAAGAGACCCAGTACTTC; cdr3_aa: CASTLEDPSKETQYF
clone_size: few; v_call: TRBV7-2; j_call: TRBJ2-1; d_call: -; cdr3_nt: TGTGCCAGCAGCTTATTTTCCGGGAATGAGCAGTTCTTC; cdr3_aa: CASSLFSGNEQFF
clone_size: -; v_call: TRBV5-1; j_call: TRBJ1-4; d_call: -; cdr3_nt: TGCGCCAGCAGCAGGGGCGGCGGCGAAAAACTGTTTTTT; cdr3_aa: CASSRGGGEKLFF
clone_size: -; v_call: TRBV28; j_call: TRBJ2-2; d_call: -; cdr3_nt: TGTGCCAGCAGTTTATTTGCAGGGCTAAGGAACACCGGGGAGCTGTTTTTT; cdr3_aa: CASSLFAGLRNTGELFF
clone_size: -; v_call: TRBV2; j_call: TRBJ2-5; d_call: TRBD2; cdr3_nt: TGTGCCAGCAGTGGGGGACTAGCGGGGGGAGAGACCCAGTACTTC; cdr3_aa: CASSGGLAGGETQYF
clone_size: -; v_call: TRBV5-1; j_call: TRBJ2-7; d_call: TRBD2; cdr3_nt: TGCGCCAGCAGCCCTATACTAGCGGGAGGGCCAGGCGAGCAGTACTTC; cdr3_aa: CASSPILAGGPGEQYF
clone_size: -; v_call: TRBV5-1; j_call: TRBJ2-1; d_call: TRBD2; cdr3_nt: TGCGCCAGCAGTCCCACAGGGCGGGGGGGCTCCAATGAGCAGTTCTTC; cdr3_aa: CASSPTGRGGSNEQFF
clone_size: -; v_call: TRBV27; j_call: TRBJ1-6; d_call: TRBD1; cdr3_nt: TGTGCCAGCAGTTCACAGGGGGGGGGCTCACCCCTCCACTTT; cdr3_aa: CASSSQGGGSPLHF
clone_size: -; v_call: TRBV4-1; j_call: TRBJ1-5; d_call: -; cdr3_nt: TGCGCCAGCAGCCAAAACAGCAATAGCAATCAGCCCCAGCATTTT; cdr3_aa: CASSQNSNSNQPQHF
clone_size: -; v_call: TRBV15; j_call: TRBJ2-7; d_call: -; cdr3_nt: TGTGCCACCAGCAGAGTGTCAGGGGTGTCCTACGAGCAGTACTTC; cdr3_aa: CATSRVSGVSYEQYF
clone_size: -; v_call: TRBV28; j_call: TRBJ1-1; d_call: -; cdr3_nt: TGTGCCAGCAGATCGTCCGGGTCCTATAACTTTAACACTGAAGCTTTCTTT; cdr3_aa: CASRSSGSYNFNTEAFF
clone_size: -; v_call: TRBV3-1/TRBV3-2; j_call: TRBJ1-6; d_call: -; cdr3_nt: TGTGCCAGCAGCCAAGATGTCATGAGCTCCTATAATTCACCCCTCCACTTT; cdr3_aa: CASSQDVMSSYNSPLHF
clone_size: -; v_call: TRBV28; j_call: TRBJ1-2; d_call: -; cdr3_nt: TGTGCCAGCAGTGGGGGGGGACGGGTTAACTATGGCTACACCTTC; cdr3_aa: CASSGGGRVNYGYTF
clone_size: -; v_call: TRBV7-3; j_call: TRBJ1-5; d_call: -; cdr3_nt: TGTGCCAGCAGCTTAAAGGGTGCTCGGGAGAATAGCAATCAGCCCCAGCATTTT; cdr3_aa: CASSLKGARENSNQPQHF
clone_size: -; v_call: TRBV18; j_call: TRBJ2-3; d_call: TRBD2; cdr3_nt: TGTGCCAGCTCACCCTTCTCGCCTAGCGGAAATACAGATACGCAGTATTTT; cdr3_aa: CASSPFSPSGNTDTQYF
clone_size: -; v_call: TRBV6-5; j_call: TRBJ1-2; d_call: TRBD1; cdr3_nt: TGTGCCAGCAGTTCCGACCCGGGACAGGGGGCTGTTGGCTACACCTTC; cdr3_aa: CASSSDPGQGAVGYTF
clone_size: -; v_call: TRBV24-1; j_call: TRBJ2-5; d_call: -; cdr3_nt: TGTGCCACCAGTGAACCCCAGGGGACCCAAGAGACCCAGTACTTC; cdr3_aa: CATSEPQGTQETQYF
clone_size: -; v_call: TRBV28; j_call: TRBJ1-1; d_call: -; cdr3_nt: TGTGCCAGCAGTTTAGGGGGCAGGGGCACTGAAGCTTTCTTT; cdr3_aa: CASSLGGRGTEAFF
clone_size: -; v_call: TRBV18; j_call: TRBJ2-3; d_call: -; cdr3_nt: TGTGCCAGCTCACTAGAGCGCACAGATACGCAGTATTTT; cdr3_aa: CASSLERTDTQYF
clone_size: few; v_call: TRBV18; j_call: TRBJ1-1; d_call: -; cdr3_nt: TGTGCCAGCGCTTACGGGGGGAACACTGAAGCTTTCTTT; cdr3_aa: CASAYGGNTEAFF
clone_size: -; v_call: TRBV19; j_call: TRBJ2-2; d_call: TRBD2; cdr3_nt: TGTGCCAGTAGTATAGAGGGACTAGCGGGCGGCTTTTTTGGCACCGGGGAGCTGTTTTTT; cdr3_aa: CASSIEGLAGGFFGTGELFF
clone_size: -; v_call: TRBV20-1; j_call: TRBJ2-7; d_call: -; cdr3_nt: TGCAGTGCTAATGACGGCCCAGGGGACGAGCAGTACTTC; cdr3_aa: CSANDGPGDEQYF
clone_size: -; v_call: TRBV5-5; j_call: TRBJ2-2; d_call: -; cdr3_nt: TGTGCCAGCAGCTTGTATAGCAACACCGGGGAGCTGTTTTTT; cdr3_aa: CASSLYSNTGELFF
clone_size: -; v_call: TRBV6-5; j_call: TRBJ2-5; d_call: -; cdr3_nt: TGTGCCAGCAGTCCCCTGGGGCGGGGAAGAGAGACCCAGTACTTC; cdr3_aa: CASSPLGRGRETQYF
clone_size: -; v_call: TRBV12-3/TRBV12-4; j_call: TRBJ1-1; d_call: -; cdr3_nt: TGTGCCAGCGAGATGACAGGAAACACTGAAGCTTTCTTT; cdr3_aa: CASEMTGNTEAFF
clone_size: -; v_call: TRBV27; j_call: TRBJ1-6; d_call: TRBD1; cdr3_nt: TGTGCCAGCAGTTTCGGGAACAGGGGGTTTAATTCACCCCTCCACTTT; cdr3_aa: CASSFGNRGFNSPLHF
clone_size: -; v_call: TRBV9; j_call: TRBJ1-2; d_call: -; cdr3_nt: TGTGCCAGCAGCGTAGGGGGCGGTGGCTACACCTTC; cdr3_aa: CASSVGGGGYTF
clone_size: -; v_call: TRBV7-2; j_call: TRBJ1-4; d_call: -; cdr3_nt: TGTGCCAGCCGCCGGACAGTTAATGAAAAACTGTTTTTT; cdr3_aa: CASRRTVNEKLFF
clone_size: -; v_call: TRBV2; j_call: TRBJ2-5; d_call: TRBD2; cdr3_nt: TGTGCCAGCAGCCCTACTAGCGGCCAAGAGACCCAGTACTTC; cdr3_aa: CASSPTSGQETQYF
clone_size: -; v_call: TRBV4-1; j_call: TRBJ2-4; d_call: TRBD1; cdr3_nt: TGCGCCAGCAGCCTTGACAGGGTTTCGGGAAACATTCAGTACTTC; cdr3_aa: CASSLDRVSGNIQYF
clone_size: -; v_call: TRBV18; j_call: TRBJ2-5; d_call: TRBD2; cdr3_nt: TGTGCCAGCTCACCGGTAGCGGGGGGCCCGGAGACCCAGTACTTC; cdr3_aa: CASSPVAGGPETQYF
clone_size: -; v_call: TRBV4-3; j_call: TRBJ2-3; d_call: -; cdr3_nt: TGCGCCAGCAGCCAAGAATTAGCAGATACGCAGTATTTT; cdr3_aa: CASSQELADTQYF
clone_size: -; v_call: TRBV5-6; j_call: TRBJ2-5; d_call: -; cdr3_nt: TGTGCCAGCAGCTTGGGGAGTCAAGAGACCCAGTACTTC; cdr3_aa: CASSLGSQETQYF
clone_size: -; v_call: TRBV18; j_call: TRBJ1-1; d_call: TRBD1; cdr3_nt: TGTGCCAGCTCACCAGGAACAGGGGGCTGGGGTGAAGCTTTCTTT; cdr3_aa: CASSPGTGGWGEAFF
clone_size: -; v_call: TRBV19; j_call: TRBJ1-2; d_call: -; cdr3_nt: TGTGCCAGTAGTCCCCTGAGGGTTGGGGGCTACACCTTC; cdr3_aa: CASSPLRVGGYTF
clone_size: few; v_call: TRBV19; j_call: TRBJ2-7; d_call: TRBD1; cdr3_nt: TGTGCCAGTAGTGCAAGGGACAGGGGTCACGAGCAGTACTTC; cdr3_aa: CASSARDRGHEQYF
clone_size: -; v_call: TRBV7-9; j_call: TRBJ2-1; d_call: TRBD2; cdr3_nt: TGTGCCAGCAGCCGCCTAGCGGGAGCCGGCCCCCGGTCCTACAATGAGCAGTTCTTC; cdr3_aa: CASSRLAGAGPRSYNEQFF
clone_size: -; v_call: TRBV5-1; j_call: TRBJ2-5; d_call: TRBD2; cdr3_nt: TGCGCCAGCAGCTTGGGCCTCCTAGCGGAGATCCAAGAGACCCAGTACTTC; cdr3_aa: CASSLGLLAEIQETQYF
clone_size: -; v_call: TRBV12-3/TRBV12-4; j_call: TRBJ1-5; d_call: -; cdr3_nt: TGTGCCAGCAGTCGGACAGCTAATCAGCCCCAGCATTTT; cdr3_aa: CASSRTANQPQHF
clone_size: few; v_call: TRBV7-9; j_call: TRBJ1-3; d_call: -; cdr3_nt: TGTGCCAGCAGCTTAGTGGGAGGTTCTGGAAACACCATATATTTT; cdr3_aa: CASSLVGGSGNTIYF
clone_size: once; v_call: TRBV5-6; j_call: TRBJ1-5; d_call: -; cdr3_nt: TGTGCCAGCAGCGCCCGAGTGTCCCAGCCCCAGCATTTT; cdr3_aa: CASSARVSQPQHF
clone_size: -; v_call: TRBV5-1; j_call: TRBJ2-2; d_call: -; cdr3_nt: TGCGCCAGCAGCTCGGGTCTAAGTTCCGGGGAGCTGTTTTTT; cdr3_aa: CASSSGLSSGELFF
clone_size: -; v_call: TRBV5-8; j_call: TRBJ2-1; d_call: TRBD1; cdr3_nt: TGTGCCAGCACTCAGGGGACAGGGTCGTACAATGAGCAGTTCTTC; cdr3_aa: CASTQGTGSYNEQFF
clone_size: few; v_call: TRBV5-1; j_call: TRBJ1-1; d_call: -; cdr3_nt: TGCGCCAGCAGCTCCCGTACAGCGAACACTGAAGCTTTCTTT; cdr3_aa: CASSSRTANTEAFF
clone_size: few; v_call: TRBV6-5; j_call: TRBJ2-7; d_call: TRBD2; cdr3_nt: TGTGCCAGCAGGGGGACTAGCGGGGCCTACGAGCAGTACTTC; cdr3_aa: CASRGTSGAYEQYF
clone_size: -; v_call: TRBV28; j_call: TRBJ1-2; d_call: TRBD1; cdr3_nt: TGTGCCAGCAGTTGGGGACAGGGGGCGAATTTGGGTGGCTACACCTTC; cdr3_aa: CASSWGQGANLGGYTF
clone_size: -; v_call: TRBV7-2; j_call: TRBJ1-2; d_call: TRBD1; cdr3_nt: TGTGCCAGCAGCTTAGAGTCGACAGGGGGCGGCTATGGCTACACCTTC; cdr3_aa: CASSLESTGGGYGYTF
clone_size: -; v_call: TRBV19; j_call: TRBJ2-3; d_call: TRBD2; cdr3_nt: TGTGCCAGTAGAAGGCGGGAGAAAGGAGATACGCAGTATTTT; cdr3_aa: CASRRREKGDTQYF
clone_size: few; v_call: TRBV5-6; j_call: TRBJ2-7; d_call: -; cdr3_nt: TGTGCCAGCAGCCTGAGGCCCGGGGAGGAGCAGTACTTC; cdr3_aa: CASSLRPGEEQYF